This TCR beta chain was identified in a study of blood T cell repertoires in COVID-19. Whole-study context: PBMCs, B-cell-depleted T cells, or T cells provided the cDNA or gDNA that made up the material.

TCRdb's table, derived via immunoSEQ multiplex PCR, lists solely in-frame clones and lacks some. The repertoire has about 140,000 clones, more than 60% of them found once; the top ten carry 16%. This clone was picked up a small number of times. CDR1 is MNHEY, CDR2 SVGAGI, per germline. The ends were cut back, 6 bases at V and 7 bases at J, with 15 bases in the middle. The CDR3 loop spans 14 amino acids. The sequence was collected from a man aged 50 or older with acute or convalescent COVID-19. The rearrangement joins TRBV6-5 to TRBJ1-4; possibly TRBD1 for D (5 bases). Sequenced: peripheral blood. This CDR3 is CASRGTGSIEKLFF. CDR3 sequence (DNA): TGTGCCAGCAGGGGGACCGGGAGTATTGAAAAACTGTTTTTT.